These T cell receptor beta chains were read from a single sample in a study of T cells in Graves' hyperthyroidism and ophthalmopathy. Using its own MiXCR run on the multiplex PCR reads, TCRdb lists one record per CDR3 protein. Of around 560,000 distinct CDR3 sequences in the sample, approximately 15% were seen once. The sequencing input was blood. All receptors come from a woman in her late teens or twenties with Graves' hyperthyroidism. The CDR3 runs from the conserved cysteine through the conserved F or W. The D gene is left open where the match is weak. Size tells how often a clone was seen (once, few, many) or the class of an expanded clone, and some rows leave it out.

V	J	D	size	CDR3	DNA
TRBV7-2	TRBJ2-1	TRBD2	many	CASSSRLKRTSGSGHEQFF	TGTGCCAGCAGCTCCCGATTAAAGAGGACTAGCGGGAGCGGGCATGAGCAGTTCTTC
TRBV7-2	TRBJ2-7	-	-	CASSLNPGISYEQYF	TGTGCCAGCAGCTTAAACCCAGGGATCTCCTACGAGCAGTACTTC
TRBV6-1	TRBJ2-1	-	few	CASSSAVGTGIYNEQFF	TGTGCCAGCAGCTCTGCGGTAGGGACGGGGATTTACAATGAGCAGTTCTTC
TRBV12-3/TRBV12-4	TRBJ2-3	-	-	CASSLPGLRGDTQYF	TGTGCCAGCAGTCTCCCCGGGCTTCGCGGTGATACGCAGTATTTT
TRBV27	TRBJ2-1	TRBD2	many	CASSFIAGGRNEQFF	TGTGCCAGCAGTTTCATAGCGGGAGGGCGAAATGAGCAGTTCTTC
TRBV19	TRBJ2-5	-	-	CASSNAGRQETQYF	TGTGCCAGTAGTAACGCAGGGCGACAAGAGACCCAGTACTTC
TRBV18	TRBJ2-1	-	many	CASSPLSLVGNEQFF	TGTGCCAGCTCACCCCTCTCCTTGGTCGGCAATGAGCAGTTCTTC
TRBV3-1	TRBJ2-1	-	-	CASSQDLAAYNEQFF	TGTGCCAGCAGCCAAGATTTAGCGGCATACAATGAGCAGTTCTTC
TRBV19	TRBJ2-3	-	-	CASSIAGTTDTQYF	TGTGCCAGTAGTATAGCGGGAACGACAGATACGCAGTATTTT
TRBV12-3/TRBV12-4	TRBJ2-5	-	-	CASSFSLRPEYQETQYF	TGTGCCAGCAGTTTTAGTCTAAGGCCGGAGTACCAAGAGACCCAGTACTTC
TRBV12-3/TRBV12-4	TRBJ2-1	-	few	CASSLGTTSYNEQFF	TGTGCCAGCAGTTTAGGGACTACCTCCTACAATGAGCAGTTCTTC
TRBV7-8	TRBJ2-1	TRBD2	many	CASSSGLAGGHLNEQFF	TGTGCCAGCAGCTCGGGACTAGCGGGGGGGCACCTCAATGAGCAGTTCTTC
TRBV14	TRBJ2-1	-	few	CASSQALGRERNEQFF	TGTGCCAGCAGCCAAGCTCTGGGCAGGGAACGCAATGAGCAGTTCTTC
TRBV10-3	TRBJ1-2	-	-	CAIRLDSNYGYTF	TGTGCCATCAGATTAGACAGTAACTATGGCTACACCTTC
TRBV10-2	TRBJ2-3	-	-	CASNVGLSTDTQYF	TGCGCCAGCAACGTCGGTCTTAGCACAGATACGCAGTATTTT
TRBV20-1	TRBJ1-4	-	many	CSAQSGIANEKLFF	TGCAGTGCTCAATCGGGGATAGCTAATGAAAAACTGTTTTTT
TRBV6-1	TRBJ2-7	-	many	CASSEALHAVGEQYF	TGTGCCAGCAGTGAAGCGCTTCATGCGGTCGGCGAGCAGTACTTC
TRBV9	TRBJ1-4	TRBD1	few	CASSVGQGANEKLFF	TGTGCCAGCAGCGTCGGACAGGGGGCTAATGAAAAACTGTTTTTT
TRBV7-8	TRBJ2-3	TRBD2	few	CASSLGAGTYREDTQYF	TGTGCCAGCAGCTTAGGAGCGGGGACTTACCGGGAGGATACGCAGTATTTT
TRBV3-1	TRBJ2-7	-	-	CASSQEGGRIGQYF	TGTGCCAGCAGCCAAGAAGGGGGACGGATCGGGCAGTACTTC
TRBV30	TRBJ2-1	-	many	CAWQGGNYNEQFF	TGTGCCTGGCAGGGGGGGAACTACAATGAGCAGTTCTTC
TRBV12-3/TRBV12-4	TRBJ2-7	-	few	CASSPTTAGSYEQYF	TGTGCCAGCAGTCCTACCACCGCCGGGTCCTACGAGCAGTACTTC
TRBV19	TRBJ2-3	TRBD1	once	CASSPDRSGTDTQYF	TGTGCCAGTAGTCCGGACAGGTCGGGCACAGATACGCAGTATTTT
TRBV28	TRBJ2-7	TRBD2	many	CASSLGVGTSGSYEQYF	TGTGCCAGCAGTTTGGGCGTAGGGACTAGCGGATCCTACGAGCAGTACTTC
TRBV12-3/TRBV12-4	TRBJ1-5	-	-	CASSDPVGGGLVQPQHF	TGTGCCAGCAGCGACCCTGTGGGGGGGGGTCTAGTACAGCCCCAGCATTTT
TRBV5-1	TRBJ2-7	-	-	CASSLALAGFNYEQYF	TGCGCCAGCAGCTTGGCCTTGGCAGGGTTCAACTACGAGCAGTACTTC
TRBV18	TRBJ1-4	-	-	CASSPDLYSEKLFF	TGTGCCAGCTCACCGGATCTATACTCCGAAAAACTGTTTTTT
TRBV6-1	TRBJ2-3	-	many	CASSLSGSSTDTQYF	TGTGCCAGCAGTCTTAGCGGATCTAGCACGGATACGCAGTATTTT
TRBV6-2/TRBV6-3	TRBJ2-7	-	many	CASTLRDTYEQYF	TGTGCCAGCACACTACGGGACACCTACGAGCAGTACTTC
TRBV4-1	TRBJ1-2	TRBD1	-	CASTLRDRVLDYGYTF	TGCGCCAGCACCCTCCGGGACAGGGTTTTAGACTATGGCTACACCTTC
TRBV7-2	TRBJ1-4	TRBD1	many	CASGTDHEKLFF	TGTGCCAGCGGGACAGATCATGAAAAACTGTTTTTT
TRBV29-1	TRBJ2-5	TRBD1	-	CSVTDRGQEETQYF	TGCAGCGTGACCGACAGGGGGCAAGAGGAGACCCAGTACTTC
TRBV28	TRBJ2-7	-	many	CASSSPATGSSYEQYF	TGTGCCAGCAGTTCCCCCGCGACAGGTAGCTCCTACGAGCAGTACTTC
TRBV7-2	TRBJ2-1	-	many	CASSLFSNEQFF	TGTGCCAGCAGCTTGTTCTCAAATGAGCAGTTCTTC
TRBV7-2	TRBJ2-1	-	many	CASSQTSGNNEQFF	TGTGCCAGCAGCCAGACGAGTGGAAACAATGAGCAGTTCTTC
TRBV6-1	TRBJ2-2	TRBD1	few	CASRGTGTTGELFF	TGTGCCAGCAGGGGGACAGGGACGACCGGGGAGCTGTTTTTT
TRBV7-2	TRBJ1-5	-	-	CASSPAGGEQPQHF	TGTGCCAGCAGCCCCGCCGGAGGGGAACAGCCCCAGCATTTT
TRBV7-2	TRBJ1-5	-	many	CASSLALRQPQHF	TGTGCCAGCAGCTTAGCGCTCCGGCAGCCCCAGCATTTT
TRBV6-1	TRBJ1-3	-	many	CASSAKGSKGGNTIYF	TGTGCCAGCAGCGCGAAGGGATCCAAGGGCGGAAACACCATATATTTT
TRBV5-1	TRBJ1-3	-	-	CASSPEAGQAGNTIYF	TGCGCCAGCTCCCCCGAGGCGGGTCAGGCTGGAAACACCATATATTTT
TRBV7-2	TRBJ2-1	-	-	CASKNRGDNEQFF	TGTGCCAGCAAGAATAGGGGCGACAATGAGCAGTTCTTC
TRBV20-1	TRBJ1-2	TRBD1	few	CSATDRVGYGYTF	TGCAGTGCCACCGACAGGGTCGGCTATGGCTACACCTTC
TRBV10-3	TRBJ2-2	-	few	CAISESGAVFGGELFF	TGTGCCATCAGTGAGTCGGGGGCAGTGTTCGGCGGGGAGCTGTTTTTT
TRBV2	TRBJ1-5	TRBD1	many	CATGQGGINQPQHF	TGTGCCACAGGACAGGGTGGAATAAATCAGCCCCAGCATTTT
TRBV12-3/TRBV12-4	TRBJ1-5	-	many	CASSHRQAPMPQHF	TGTGCCAGCAGCCACCGACAGGCCCCTATGCCCCAGCATTTT
TRBV20-1	TRBJ2-7	-	many	CSARGLGQPSYEQYF	TGCAGTGCTAGAGGTCTGGGTCAGCCTTCCTACGAGCAGTACTTC
TRBV5-5	TRBJ2-7	-	few	CASSSGSRSYEQYF	TGTGCCAGCAGCTCAGGGAGTCGGTCCTACGAGCAGTACTTC
TRBV28	TRBJ1-1	-	many	CASSRTDRNTEAFF	TGTGCCAGCAGTCGTACGGACAGGAACACTGAAGCTTTCTTT
TRBV20-1	TRBJ2-3	-	many	CSARDYRRGTDTQYF	TGCAGTGCTAGAGATTATAGACGGGGGACAGATACGCAGTATTTT
TRBV6-2/TRBV6-3	TRBJ2-2	TRBD1	-	CASSPGTGAGELFF	TGTGCCAGCAGCCCCGGGACAGGGGCCGGGGAGCTGTTTTTT
TRBV15	TRBJ2-3	-	-	CATSRETPPDTQYF	TGTGCCACCAGCAGGGAGACCCCGCCAGATACGCAGTATTTT
TRBV6-2/TRBV6-3	TRBJ1-4	TRBD1	many	CASSYETGVNEKLFF	TGTGCCAGCAGTTATGAGACAGGGGTTAATGAAAAACTGTTTTTT
TRBV6-5	TRBJ2-7	TRBD2	many	CASSYSFPAGAAYEQYF	TGTGCCAGCAGTTACTCCTTCCCAGCGGGGGCCGCCTACGAGCAGTACTTC
TRBV7-9	TRBJ1-5	-	few	CASSFPGGSDSNQPQHF	TGTGCCAGCAGCTTCCCGGGGGGGTCTGATAGCAATCAGCCCCAGCATTTT